The 6 T cell receptor beta chains listed next were all sequenced from one sample in a study of blood T cells in healthy people across ages. The second PCR ran about 6 to 12 cycles with a sample-barcoded 5' primer and J-beta primers. TCRdb re-analysed the 5' RACE reads in MiXCR, keeping a single row per CDR3 protein. The repertoire holds 850,000 to 950,000 distinct CDR3 sequences, with 29% as singletons. The sample comprised blood. The receptors originated from a woman older than 75 in good health.

This chain connects TRBV7-9 to TRBJ1-1, with 10 positions matching TRBD1. CDR1 and CDR2 (germline): SEHNR, FQNEAQ (reference sequence). The CDR3 runs to 15 residues. V lost 2 bases, J lost 8 bases, and 8 bases stayed unmatched. The CDR3 nucleotides read TGTGCCAGCAGCTTAAAGGGGACAGGGGTCACAGAAGCTTTCTTT. Protein: CASSLKGTGVTEAFF.

This clonotype was counted only a few times. The V call is TRBV7-2, the J call TRBJ2-1; 11 positions match TRBD2. The V and J ends lost 5 bases and 4 bases, in that order; junction bases with no gene match: 10. The CDR3 runs 17 residues. In germline, CDR1 is SGHTA, CDR2 FQGNSA. The CDR3 DNA reads as TGTGCCAGCAGCGACGAAAAGATAGCGGGGGGGTACAATGAGCAGTTCTTC. It translates to CASSDEKIAGGYNEQFF.

This clonotype was picked up many times. The rearrangement uses TRBV5-1 and TRBJ1-2, with 8 bases lining up with TRBD1. This CDR3 contains 14 residues. J was trimmed by 8 bases and V by 2 bases; bases with no gene match: 8. Germline loops: CDR1 SGHRS, CDR2 YFSETQ. CDR3 bases: TGCGCCAGCAGCTTAATATCAGGGGGCCAAGGCTACACCTTC. Translation gives CASSLISGGQGYTF.

This clonotype has a handful of counts. This chain links TRBV7-9 with TRBJ1-1; tentative D call: TRBD1 (6 bases). This CDR3 has 14 amino acids. Germline V lookup: CDR1 SEHNR, CDR2 FQNEAQ (reference sequence). Deletions cut 6 bases from V and 1 base from J, with 12 bases between. This CDR3 is CASRKGGQNTEAFF. The CDR3 nucleotides are TGTGCCAGCAGGAAAGGGGGGCAGAACACTGAAGCTTTCTTT.

Ten or more counts support this clonotype. The CDR3 DNA is TGTGCCAGCAGCGTAGGGGCCCGGAAAAGCACAGATACGCAGTATTTT. Its protein is CASSVGARKSTDTQYF. The chain uses TRBV9 and TRBJ2-3; D is ambiguous. The CDR3 is 16 amino acids. The ends were cut back, 0 bases at V and 0 bases at J, with 11 bases in the middle. Germline CDR1 reads SGDLS; CDR2 reads YYNGEE. The whole variable domain, filled in from reference TRBV9 and TRBJ2-3, reads DSGVTQTPKHLITATGQRVTLRCSPRSGDLSVYWYQQSLDQGLQFLIQYYNGEERAKGNILERFSAQQFPDLHSELNLSSLELGDSALYFCASSVGARKSTDTQYFGPGTRLTVL.

The sample holds many counts of this clonotype. This chain joins TRBV7-2 and TRBJ1-4, with D maybe TRBD1 (6 bases). V gave up 2 bases and J gave up 0 bases, with 7 bases separating them. The length of the CDR3 is 15 residues. Germline CDR1 and CDR2: SGHTA and FQGNSA. The CDR3 bases are TGTGCCAGCAGCTTATCAGGGGCAACTAATGAAAAACTGTTTTTT. Translation: CASSLSGATNEKLFF.